What follows are 20 T cell receptor beta chains derived from one specimen sequenced in a study of T cells after yellow fever vaccination. TCRdb reprocessed the 5' RACE reads via MiXCR and lists one record per CDR3 protein. In the table there are around 30,000 distinct CDR3 sequences, roughly 6.3% of which are singletons. The sample here was PBMCs, either bulk or a sorted T-cell subset (CD4+, CD8+, memory, or dextramer-sorted; not recorded which), taken on the day of the yellow fever booster vaccination. The receptors derive from a man aged 25 to 40 who received the YFV17D yellow fever vaccine.

In this sample, this clonotype turned up many times. The chain recombines TRBV7-3 with TRBJ2-1; 8 bases are a match to TRBD2. The CDR3 loop spans 15 amino acids. CDR1 and CDR2 from the germline V gene are SGHTA and FQGTGA. V was clipped by 0 bases and J by 7 bases; unmatched bases: 5. CDR3 amino acids: CASSLTSGINNEQFF. CDR3 in DNA: TGTGCCAGCAGCTTAACTAGCGGGATAAATAATGAGCAGTTCTTC.

This clonotype occurred many times. The rearrangement uses TRBV25-1 and TRBJ2-3, with 11 bases identical to TRBD2. The J segment lost 3 bases and the V segment lost 3 bases, leaving 8 bases of the junction unmatched. Germline V CDR1 and CDR2: MGHDK, SYGVNS. CDR3 length equals 17 residues. The DNA for the CDR3 is TGTGCCAGCAGTGACTTAACTAGCGGGAGAATAACAGATACGCAGTATTTT. This translates into CASSDLTSGRITDTQYF.

This clonotype was seen at least ten times. The V call is TRBV5-1, the J call TRBJ2-7; no clear D gene. The CDR3 length is 11 residues. Germline assignment: CDR1 SGHRS and CDR2 YFSETQ. V was pared by 3 bases and J by 6 bases, with 7 bases between. CDR3 bases: TGCGCCAGCAGCTCGTACGGCGAGCAGTACTTC. It specifies CASSSYGEQYF.

At least ten counts were recorded for this clonotype. The chain is built from TRBV20-1 and TRBJ2-2; 7 bases agree with TRBD2. Trimming cost V 4 bases and J 3 bases; bases outside gene matches: 5. Germline lookup yields CDR1 DFQATT and CDR2 SNEGSKA (reference sequence). This CDR3 contains 14 residues. In DNA form, the CDR3 reads TGCAGTGCTAAAATCGCGGGAGACACCGGGGAGCTGTTTTTT. The encoded protein is CSAKIAGDTGELFF.

In its sample, this clonotype was seen many times. The chain links TRBV3-1 to TRBJ2-2; D remains ambiguous. The V gene's germline CDR1 is LGHDT and CDR2 YNNKEL (reference sequence). V lost 3 bases and J 10 bases, leaving 9 bases between the germline ends. There are 12 residues in the CDR3. CDR3: CASSQDAEELFF. The CDR3 region has the DNA TGTGCCAGCAGCCAGGACGCTGAGGAGCTGTTTTTT.

The genes are TRBV12-3 or TRBV12-4 and TRBJ2-1, with TRBD2 matching 8 bases. Unmatched junction bases numbered 12, after V lost 6 bases and J lost 8 bases. This CDR3 is 15 amino acids long. Here the CDR3 DNA reads TGTGCCAGCAGACCCTCTGGCCGGGAGGGTTATGAGCAGTTCTTC. It yields the protein CASRPSGREGYEQFF.

This clonotype was counted between two and nine times. This chain joins TRBV2 and TRBJ2-7, with 11 bases that match TRBD1. The CDR3 spans 15 residues. Trimming cost V 6 bases and J 0 bases; bases outside gene matches: 4. Germline V gives CDR1 SNHLY, CDR2 FYNNEI. This CDR3 reads CASRDGTGGSYEQYF. DNA of the CDR3: TGTGCCAGCAGGGATGGGACAGGGGGCTCCTACGAGCAGTACTTC.

The sample holds many counts of this clonotype. The J gene is TRBJ2-1, the V gene TRBV10-2, with a tentative D call TRBD2 (5 bases). V was shortened by 4 bases and J by 3 bases, with 10 bases between the two germline ends. This CDR3 spans 14 amino acids. Per the germline V gene, CDR1 is WSHSY and CDR2 is SAAADI. In DNA form, the CDR3 reads TGCGCCAGCAGTGGGACTTCCGTCTACAATGAGCAGTTCTTC. This sequence encodes CASSGTSVYNEQFF.

In the case of this clonotype: At one boundary the junction diverges from the germline segment, which might be a read error. CDR3 nucleotide sequence: TGTGCCAGCTGTTTATATCGGTTTAGTACCTCGGACAAGAACTACGAGCAGTACTTC. Encoded protein: CASCLYRFSTSDKNYEQYF. The chain links TRBV12-3 or TRBV12-4 to TRBJ2-7, with D tentatively TRBD1 (5 bases). The CDR3 spans 19 residues.

Ten or more counts support this clonotype. This chain connects TRBV12-3 or TRBV12-4 to TRBJ2-1; 10 bases align to TRBD2. The J segment lost 6 bases and the V segment lost 5 bases, leaving 1 base of the junction unmatched. This CDR3 comprises 13 residues. The CDR3 protein is CASSSGRANEQFF. DNA for the CDR3: TGTGCCAGCAGTAGCGGGAGGGCCAATGAGCAGTTCTTC.

This clonotype was detected many times. V is TRBV7-8 and J is TRBJ2-4; 7 bases fit TRBD2. CDR3 length: 16 residues. Germline V gene lookup returns CDR1 SGHVS and CDR2 FQNEAQ. V was pared by 6 bases and J by 0 bases, with 8 bases of the junction left unmatched. The CDR3 here is CASRPGRVLAKNIQYF. For the CDR3, the DNA is TGTGCCAGCAGACCGGGGAGGGTCCTAGCCAAAAACATTCAGTACTTC. The variable domain in full, completed from reference TRBV7-8 and TRBJ2-4, reads GAGVSQSPRYKVAKRGQDVALRCDPISGHVSLFWYQQALGQGPEFLTYFQNEAQLDKSGLPSDRFFAERPEGSVSTLKIQRTQQEDSAVYLCASRPGRVLAKNIQYFGAGTRLSVL.

This clonotype was counted at least ten times. The chain uses TRBV3-1 and TRBJ2-1; D may be TRBD1 (5 bases). Trimming cost V 1 base and J 4 bases, with 14 bases left between them. The CDR3 is made up of 16 amino acids. Germline V gene lookup returns CDR1 LGHDT and CDR2 YNNKEL (reference sequence). The CDR3 nucleotides read TGTGCCAGCAGCCAAGGAGCTGTGACAGCGTACAATGAGCAGTTCTTC. Translating gives CASSQGAVTAYNEQFF.

The count of this clonotype is one. This may arise from a read error, as a much more abundant clone is one base away. The rearrangement uses TRBV6-6 and TRBJ2-7; 10 nucleotides align to TRBD1. Germline CDR1 and CDR2: MNHNY and SVGAGI (reference sequence). This CDR3 is 12 amino acids long. The CDR3 protein is CASGTGAEALHF. The CDR3 DNA reads TGTGCCAGCGGGACAGGGGCCGAGGCACTCCACTTC.

This clonotype was detected only a few times. The gene calls are TRBV20-1 and TRBJ2-5; TRBD2 aligns across 8 bases. CDR3 length equals 12 residues. V was clipped by 7 bases and J by 4 bases; unmatched bases: 5. CDR1 is DFQATT, CDR2 SNEGSKA, per germline (reference sequence). DNA for the CDR3: TGCAGTGGAAGCGGGAGTATAGAGACCCAGTACTTC. This encodes CSGSGSIETQYF.

The chain couples TRBV28 to TRBJ2-1; a possible D gene is TRBD2 (5 bases). CDR3 length equals 14 residues. Trimming took off 5 bases at V and 7 bases at J, with 15 bases between the two ends. Per the germline V gene, CDR1 is MDHEN and CDR2 is SYDVKM. The CDR3 DNA follows: TGTGCCAGCAGTACCGGACTTGAAGCTAATGAGCAGTTCTTC. Amino acids: CASSTGLEANEQFF.

This clonotype was found many times. The chain recombines TRBV21-1 with TRBJ1-2. TRBV21-1 is given as a pseudogene. The CDR3 is 12 amino acids. CDR3 nucleotides: TGTGCCAGCTTCCCCTCCTTCTATGGCTACACCTTC. Protein product: CASFPSFYGYTF.

This clonotype was detected ten times or more. V is TRBV20-1 and J is TRBJ1-2; no definite D call. Trimming removed 0 bases at V and 0 bases at J, with 5 bases between. Germline loops: CDR1 DFQATT, CDR2 SNEGSKA (reference sequence). The CDR3 is made up of 13 amino acids. CDR3 protein: CSARDGTNYGYTF. The CDR3 DNA sequence: TGCAGTGCTAGAGATGGGACTAACTATGGCTACACCTTC.

This clonotype turned up a few times. This chain uses TRBV6-1 with TRBJ1-4; D is undetermined. This CDR3 region has 15 residues. Germline CDR1 reads MNHNS; CDR2 reads SASEGT. With 6 bases removed from V and 7 bases from J, the gap between germline ends came to 18 bases. The CDR3 here is CASSRLRGRGEKLFF. DNA for the CDR3: TGTGCCAGCAGCCGACTCAGAGGGCGCGGTGAAAAACTGTTTTTT.

This clonotype occurred a few times. V gene TRBV29-1 combines with J gene TRBJ2-1; 12 bases map to TRBD2. V gave up 8 bases and J gave up 6 bases; unmatched junction bases: 5. Germline V gene data show CDR1 as SQVTM and CDR2 as ANQGSEA. This CDR3 contains 13 residues. CDR3 in DNA: TGCAGCCTGGGACTAGCGGGCACCAATGAGCAGTTCTTC. It translates to CSLGLAGTNEQFF.

This clonotype was seen many times. Mismatch with germline at one junction end may stem from a read error. The rearrangement uses TRBV12-3 or TRBV12-4 and TRBJ2-1; 8 bases are shared with TRBD2. The CDR3 totals 14 residues. The CDR3, as DNA: TGTGCCAGCAGTATAGCGGGACCGTGGAATGAGCAGTTCTTC. As protein: CASSIAGPWNEQFF.